The 15 T cell receptor beta chains reported below all come from one sample, sequenced in a study of shared clonotypes between healthy human individuals. Data came from immunoSEQ multiplex PCR; TCRdb stores just in-frame clones and leaves some out. Of about 2.1 million clones detected, just over 90% appear once; the ten largest clones hold around 1.8%. CD45RO-negative, CCR7-selected cells formed the naive CD8 fraction, which excluded terminally differentiated effector memory CD45RA+ cells. Sample: naive CD8+ T cells from PBMCs. Receptors originate from a man between 18 and 35 years old in good health. Some clones in this sample may be carry-over from other donors' samples.

The chain recombines TRBV19 with TRBJ1-2, with D possibly matching TRBD1 (5 bases). The germline V gene encodes CDR1 LNHDA and CDR2 SQIVND (reference sequence). This CDR3 is built from 15 residues. V was shortened by 2 bases and J by 5 bases, with 15 bases between the two germline ends. CDR3 sequence: CASSIIGAVGYGYTF. CDR3 nucleotide sequence: TGTGCCAGTAGTATAATCGGGGCTGTCGGGTATGGCTACACCTTC.

V gene TRBV6-1 combines with J gene TRBJ2-7, with no clear D. CDR1 and CDR2 (germline): MNHNS, SASEGT. Deletions cut 2 bases from V and 4 bases from J, with 18 bases between. The CDR3 has 16 residues. CDR3 DNA sequence: TGTGCCAGCAGTGAAAAGCAGCAGCCCCTTTGGTACGAGCAGTACTTC. It translates to CASSEKQQPLWYEQYF.

The rearrangement links TRBV14 to TRBJ2-7, with D tentatively TRBD2 (5 bases). Trimming took 2 bases from V and 5 from J, leaving 13 bases between them. Germline CDR1 is SGHDN and CDR2 is FVKESK. The CDR3 has 14 amino acids. CDR3 DNA sequence: TGTGCCAGCAGCCAATATTCTGCGGGCGACGAGCAGTACTTC. As protein: CASSQYSAGDEQYF.

This chain links TRBV28 with TRBJ2-7; 7 bases agree with TRBD1. J gave up 4 bases and V 6 bases, and 15 bases lay outside the gene matches. The CDR3 runs to 16 residues. In germline, CDR1 is MDHEN, CDR2 SYDVKM. CDR3 sequence: CASRTIRAGTEYEQYF. In nucleotides, the CDR3 is TGTGCCAGCAGAACGATTCGAGCCGGGACAGAATACGAGCAGTACTTC.

V usage is TRBV7-2 and J usage is TRBJ2-6, with D perhaps matching TRBD2 (5 bases). The germline V gene has CDR1 SGHTA and CDR2 FQGNSA. Trimming shortened V by 6 bases and J by 2 bases, and 11 bases separated the two germline ends. The CDR3 is 15 amino acids. CDR3 nucleotides: TGTGCCAGCAGTTACCCCGGGGCTGGGGCCAACGTCCTGACTTTC. This encodes CASSYPGAGANVLTF.

The J gene is TRBJ2-5, the V gene TRBV27; D remains unclear. Germline V gives CDR1 MNHEY, CDR2 SMNVEV (reference sequence). The CDR3 consists of 14 residues. V lost 6 bases and J 3 bases, leaving 14 bases between the germline ends. The DNA for the CDR3 is TGTGCCAGCAGGACCTTTATAGGGAAAGAGACCCAGTACTTC. Protein sequence: CASRTFIGKETQYF.

The chain is built from TRBV19 and TRBJ1-2; D gene ambiguous. The CDR3 covers 16 residues. V dropped 2 bases and J dropped 4 bases, with 17 bases sitting between them. Germline CDR1 reads LNHDA; CDR2 reads SQIVND (reference sequence). The CDR3 spells CASSISVLGFPYGYTF. CDR3 in DNA: TGTGCCAGTAGTATAAGTGTTCTGGGTTTCCCCTATGGCTACACCTTC.

The V call is TRBV2, the J call TRBJ2-7; weak D call: TRBD2 (6 bases). The CDR3 consists of 15 residues. Germline values: CDR1 SNHLY, CDR2 FYNNEI. Trimming removed 1 base from V and 3 bases from J, with 13 bases in between. CDR3 in DNA: TGTGCCAGCAGTGAAGGGGCAGGAGGGAGCTACGAGCAGTACTTC. Protein product: CASSEGAGGSYEQYF.

J is TRBJ1-2 and V is TRBV4-1; D gene uncertain. This CDR3 is built from 15 residues. The germline CDR1 and CDR2 sequences are MGHRA and YSYEKL. Between the trimmed V and J ends, which lost 0 bases and 3 bases, there was a span of 11 bases. CDR3 region: CASSQDQVADYGYTF. CDR3 DNA: TGCGCCAGCAGCCAAGATCAAGTGGCGGACTATGGCTACACCTTC.

The J gene is TRBJ2-7, the V gene TRBV2; no definite D call. The CDR3 has 16 amino acids. V was shortened by 5 bases and J by 2 bases, with 19 bases between the two germline ends. Germline assignment: CDR1 SNHLY and CDR2 FYNNEI. The CDR3 sequence is CASSLPGLDHTYEQYF. The CDR3 nucleotides are TGTGCCAGCAGTTTACCCGGATTGGACCACACCTACGAGCAGTACTTC.

The V gene is TRBV4-3, the J gene TRBJ1-2; 7 bases fit TRBD1. This CDR3 is built from 14 residues. Germline assignment: CDR1 LGHNA and CDR2 YSLEER. The ends lost 8 bases at V and 8 bases at J; junction bases unmatched: 14. CDR3 DNA: TGCGCCAGCGGTACTATCGAGGGGGCTTTAGGCTACACCTTC. Its translation: CASGTIEGALGYTF.

Turning to this clone: The junction departs from the called germline gene at one end, perhaps through a read error. The same CDR3 arises from other DNA sequences in this sample as well. In DNA, the CDR3 is TGTGCCAGTAGTTCCCCACGACAGGGCAAGCAGCCCCAGCATTTT. It codes for CASSSPRQGKQPQHF. The J gene is TRBJ1-5, the V gene TRBV19, with 7 bases aligning to TRBD1. CDR1 and CDR2 from the germline V gene are LNHDA and SQIVND (reference sequence). The CDR3 runs to 15 residues.

J is TRBJ2-7 and V is TRBV5-8; tentatively, D is TRBD2 (5 bases). Germline V gene sequence: CDR1 SGHTS, CDR2 YDEGEE. CDR3 length: 12 amino acids. V dropped 5 bases and J dropped 5 bases, with 11 bases sitting between them. CDR3 residues: CASSTRGNEQYF. Here the CDR3 DNA reads TGTGCCAGCAGTACTCGAGGGAACGAGCAGTACTTC.

The genes are TRBV7-2 and TRBJ2-5, with a tentative D call TRBD2 (5 bases). V was trimmed by 1 base and J by 2 bases, leaving 11 bases between them. The length of the CDR3 is 15 residues. The germline V gene encodes CDR1 SGHTA and CDR2 FQGNSA. Here the CDR3 DNA reads TGTGCCAGCAGCTTAGAGTTTGGACTTCAAGAGACCCAGTACTTC. Translating gives CASSLEFGLQETQYF.

The chain recombines TRBV19 with TRBJ2-3; D perhaps matches TRBD2 (7 bases). The length of the CDR3 is 15 residues. V gave up 1 base and J gave up 4 bases, with 12 bases separating them. Germline CDR1 and CDR2: LNHDA and SQIVND (reference sequence). The CDR3 DNA reads as TGTGCCAGTAGTATAGGGAGGGGGGGACCAGATACGCAGTATTTT. This translates into CASSIGRGGPDTQYF.